This TCR beta chain was recovered during a study of cytomegalovirus exposure and HLA in healthy donors. The PCR had 60 Vbeta and 13 Jbeta primers. Data came from immunoSEQ multiplex PCR; TCRdb stores just in-frame clones and leaves some out. The sample shows approximately 180,000 clones, 70% to 75% of them seen only once. The receptor was isolated from a male donor in good health and CMV-seronegative. The sample consisted of PBMCs.

CDR3 sequence (DNA): TGTGCCAGCAGCTCCCCGGGTGGCAATCAGCCCCAGCATTTT. This translates into CASSSPGGNQPQHF. The gene calls are TRBV6-5 and TRBJ1-5, with no clear D. This CDR3 is built from 14 residues. Trimming took off 6 bases at V and 2 bases at J, with 11 bases between the two ends. Germline loops: CDR1 MNHEY, CDR2 SVGAGI.